This passage covers 20 T cell receptor beta chains from one sample sequenced in a study of response to subunit inactivated influenza vaccine. TCRdb independently ran MiXCR on the RT-PCR reads; one entry per CDR3 protein. There are 650,000 or so distinct CDR3 sequences in the sample; around 15% occur only once, and 6.5% to 8% lies in the top ten. The sample in question was PBMCs from blood, obtained 14 days before vaccination. These receptors originate from a man aged 50-59 years who received an inactivated influenza vaccine.

Only a few counts were recorded for this clonotype. The chain employs TRBV12-3 or TRBV12-4 and TRBJ2-4; a weak D match, TRBD2 (5 bases). Trimming pared 2 bases from V and 7 bases from J, leaving 12 bases between. The CDR3 covers 14 residues. CDR3 sequence reads: CASSLKLVGNIQYF. The CDR3, as DNA: TGTGCCAGCAGTTTAAAACTAGTGGGGAACATTCAGTACTTC.

This clonotype was seen more than once but under ten times. This chain joins TRBV5-1 and TRBJ2-2; D is possibly TRBD2 (6 bases). In germline, CDR1 is SGHRS, CDR2 YFSETQ. Trimming cost V 4 bases and J 0 bases, with 13 bases left between them. The CDR3 runs to 16 residues. The CDR3 is CASSNVADSNTGELFF. The CDR3 bases are TGCGCCAGCAGCAATGTAGCGGATTCGAACACCGGGGAGCTGTTTTTT.

The rearrangement links TRBV5-5 to TRBJ2-3; D uncertain. The V end was cut by 7 bases, the J end by 3 bases, with 9 bases between. Germline CDR1 reads SGHKS; CDR2 reads YYEKEE (reference sequence). This CDR3 region has 12 residues. CDR3 in amino acids: CASDLGTDTQYF. The CDR3 bases are TGTGCCAGCGACTTGGGGACAGATACGCAGTATTTT.

Only a few counts were recorded for this clonotype. The rearrangement links TRBV28 to TRBJ1-5; D unclear. The CDR3 has 16 residues. With 4 bases removed from V and 0 bases from J, the gap between germline ends came to 13 bases. Germline CDR1 is MDHEN and CDR2 is SYDVKM. The CDR3 DNA sequence: TGTGCCAGCAGTTACTCCTCCAGAGATAGCAATCAGCCCCAGCATTTT. Its translation is CASSYSSRDSNQPQHF.

This clonotype was counted between two and nine times. The chain recombines TRBV5-1 with TRBJ1-1; TRBD1 agrees at 9 bases. With V trimmed by 0 bases and J by 1 base, 10 bases remained unmatched. CDR1 and CDR2 (germline): SGHRS, YFSETQ. The CDR3 extends over 18 amino acids. Here the CDR3 reads CASSLAGYRGLPNTEAFF. The CDR3 nucleotides read TGCGCCAGCAGCTTGGCTGGCTACAGGGGGCTCCCGAACACTGAAGCTTTCTTT.

This clonotype was seen a few times. This rearrangement joins TRBV20-1 to TRBJ2-4, with D perhaps TRBD2 (7 bases). The CDR3 loop spans 17 amino acids. V was pared by 6 bases and J by 3 bases, with 24 bases between. Germline lookup yields CDR1 DFQATT and CDR2 SNEGSKA (reference sequence). The CDR3 DNA sequence: TGCAGTGCCATTCGAAGGGGGGGGTTGGCGGTCAAAAACATTCAGTACTTC. It encodes CSAIRRGGLAVKNIQYF.

The chain carries TRBV3-1 and TRBJ1-1; D is perhaps TRBD1 (5 bases). Germline CDR1 LGHDT, CDR2 YNNKEL (reference sequence). V shed 3 bases and J shed 11 bases, with 13 bases lying between them. This CDR3 region has 12 residues. The CDR3 sequence: CASSQGPGWAFF. CDR3 nucleotide sequence: TGTGCCAGCAGCCAGGGGCCGGGGTGGGCTTTCTTT.

This chain uses TRBV5-1 with TRBJ2-3; 14 bases are shared with TRBD2. CDR3 length: 16 amino acids. Germline V CDR1 and CDR2: SGHRS, YFSETQ. Trimming cost V 2 bases and J 9 bases; bases outside gene matches: 8. CDR3: CASSFGLAGGVETQYF. The DNA for the CDR3 is TGCGCCAGCAGCTTTGGACTAGCGGGAGGCGTAGAGACGCAGTATTTT. The variable domain in full, with the rest retrieved from reference TRBV5-1 and TRBJ2-3, is KAGVTQTPRYLIKTRGQQVTLSCSPISGHRSVSWYQQTPGQGLQFLFEYFSETQRNKGNFPGRFSGRQFSNSRSEMNVSTLELGDSALYLCASSFGLAGGVETQYFGPGTRLTVL.

This clonotype was counted many times. The chain links TRBV12-3 or TRBV12-4 to TRBJ1-6; maybe TRBD1 (5 bases). V was cut by 2 bases and J by 5 bases, with 10 bases left in between. The CDR3 has 15 residues. CDR3: CASSLSGPNNSPLHF. CDR3 bases: TGTGCCAGCAGTTTATCGGGACCGAATAATTCACCCCTCCACTTT.

This clonotype was seen more than once but under ten times. This sequence joins TRBV7-9 and TRBJ2-4; TRBD1 aligns across 8 bases. Losses at the gene ends were 4 bases for V and 9 bases for J; bases not matched to a gene: 11. Germline lookup yields CDR1 SEHNR and CDR2 FQNEAQ (reference sequence). The CDR3 has 15 amino acids. The CDR3 DNA follows: TGTGCCAGCAGCTCCCTACTGGGACAGGAGGGCATTCAGTACTTC. Its translation: CASSSLLGQEGIQYF.

A few counts support this clonotype. The DNA of the CDR3 is TGTGCCAGCAGCTCTAGCGGGGGGGCCCCTGTCCCCCAAGAGACCCAGTACTTC. It translates to CASSSSGGAPVPQETQYF. The V call is TRBV11-1, the J call TRBJ2-5; 12 nucleotides align to TRBD2. Germline CDR1 is SGHAT and CDR2 is FQDESV (reference sequence). With V trimmed by 4 bases and J by 1 base, 10 bases remained unmatched. This CDR3 contains 18 residues.

This clonotype was seen many times. J is TRBJ2-3 and V is TRBV29-1, with 7 bases that match TRBD2. This CDR3 has 16 amino acids. Germline V gene data show CDR1 as SQVTM and CDR2 as ANQGSEA. The V and J ends lost 5 bases and 0 bases, in that order; junction bases with no gene match: 11. The chain's CDR3 is CSVFTELAHSTDTQYF. CDR3 DNA: TGCAGCGTTTTTACCGAACTAGCGCATAGCACAGATACGCAGTATTTT.

The chain combines TRBV7-2 with TRBJ2-5, with D tentatively TRBD2 (5 bases). V lost 3 bases, J lost 5 bases, and 13 bases lay in between. Germline lookup yields CDR1 SGHTA and CDR2 FQGNSA. The CDR3 runs to 14 residues. The CDR3 sequence is CASSFQAAGETQYF. CDR3 bases: TGTGCCAGCAGCTTCCAAGCCGCGGGTGAGACCCAGTACTTC.

V is TRBV12-3 or TRBV12-4 and J is TRBJ2-2, with D perhaps matching TRBD1 (5 bases). This CDR3 is built from 14 residues. V was pared by 3 bases and J by 6 bases, with 11 bases between. CDR3 protein: CASSFQGGPGELFF. CDR3 nucleotide sequence: TGTGCCAGCAGTTTCCAGGGTGGGCCCGGGGAGCTGTTTTTT.

This clonotype was recorded a few times. The CDR3 nucleotides are TGTGCCAGCAGTTTGCCAGGGGGCAAGGGGTTCACCTTC. Its protein is CASSLPGGKGFTF. J is TRBJ1-2 and V is TRBV27; 8 bases fit TRBD1. This CDR3 has 13 residues. Germline trimming cut 3 bases from V and 13 bases from J; bases unmatched to any gene: 10. Germline V lookup: CDR1 MNHEY, CDR2 SMNVEV (reference sequence).

This sequence joins TRBV7-9 and TRBJ2-1, with a possible D match to TRBD2 (5 bases). There are 14 residues in the CDR3. V was cut by 5 bases and J by 7 bases, with 15 bases left in between. CDR1 and CDR2 (germline): SEHNR, FQNEAQ (reference sequence). The CDR3 protein is CASSAPGNENEQFF. DNA of the CDR3: TGTGCCAGCAGCGCTCCGGGGAATGAGAATGAGCAGTTCTTC.

This clonotype was found a few times. V is TRBV5-1 and J is TRBJ2-7; no clear D. V dropped 4 bases and J dropped 0 bases, with 14 bases sitting between them. The CDR3 runs to 15 residues. Germline values: CDR1 SGHRS, CDR2 YFSETQ. The CDR3 nucleotides read TGCGCCAGCAGCCCCCTAGGAGTCAGCTCCTACGAGCAGTACTTC. Translation gives CASSPLGVSSYEQYF.

The chain has TRBV5-1 and TRBJ2-5; D possibly corresponds to TRBD1 (5 bases). Deletions cut 5 bases from V and 3 bases from J, with 11 bases between. The CDR3 has 13 residues. Germline-derived CDR1 and CDR2 are SGHRS and YFSETQ. The CDR3 sequence is CASRLAREETQYF. The CDR3 DNA sequence: TGCGCCAGCAGACTGGCCAGGGAAGAGACCCAGTACTTC.

The rearrangement links TRBV7-9 to TRBJ2-1; D gene unclear. The CDR3 runs 15 residues. Germline V gives CDR1 SEHNR, CDR2 FQNEAQ (reference sequence). V was trimmed by 3 bases and J by 8 bases, leaving 17 bases between them. The CDR3: CASSFPAGAEHEQFF. The CDR3 DNA reads as TGTGCCAGCAGCTTCCCTGCAGGAGCAGAACATGAGCAGTTCTTC. The full variable domain, in which reference TRBV7-9 and TRBJ2-1 provide the parts outside the CDR3, is DTGVSQNPRHKITKRGQNVTFRCDPISEHNRLYWYRQTLGQGPEFLTYFQNEAQLEKSRLLSDRFSAERPKGSFSTLEIQRTEQGDSAMYLCASSFPAGAEHEQFFGPGTRLTVL.

The CDR3, as DNA: TGCAGCGCCATACAGGGGAACGGGGAGCTGTTTTTT. Residues: CSAIQGNGELFF. The chain recombines TRBV29-1 with TRBJ2-2; TRBD1 agrees at 7 bases. V lost 7 bases and J lost 7; bases outside the gene matches: 6. Germline CDR1 SQVTM, CDR2 ANQGSEA. The CDR3 is 12 residues long.